The present entry profiles one T cell receptor beta chain with its context. The data stem from a study of blood T cell repertoires in COVID-19. CDR1 is LGHDT, CDR2 YNNKEL, per germline (reference sequence). The CDR3 is 17 residues long. V lost 4 bases, J lost 1 base, and 19 bases lay in between. The table came from immunoSEQ multiplex PCR; TCRdb's copy has only in-frame clones and leaves some out. There are roughly 14,000 clones in the sample; about 86% occur only once, and 15% to 20% lies in the top ten. The clonotype was recovered from a human donor in a cohort sampled during active COVID-19. The chain joins TRBV3-1 (or the pseudogene TRBV3-2) to TRBJ2-5, with a possible D match to TRBD2 (7 bases). Sequencing input: peripheral blood. The CDR3 bases are TGTGCCAGCAGCCGATCCTTGGGGGGGCTGGTCCAAGAGACCCAGTACTTC. This encodes CASSRSLGGLVQETQYF.